A selection of T cell receptor beta chains follows, all from one sample in a study of blood T cell repertoires in COVID-19. Profiling relied on immunoSEQ multiplex PCR, and the TCRdb table lists in-frame clones only, not all of them. This table holds 150,000 to 200,000 clones, 86% found once. Sequenced input: PBMCs or T cells enriched from blood (not recorded which). Receptors were obtained from a woman in her twenties or thirties who had recovered from COVID-19. Each CDR3 is given with its conserved first and last residue. The D gene is left open where the match is weak.

CASSQAGTANSGANVLTF TRBV23-1 TRBD1 TRBJ2-6
CASSSTGTGAYEQYF TRBV28 TRBD1 TRBJ2-7
CASTEGEVRGANVLTF TRBV2 . TRBJ2-6
CASSSTGTGPMNTEAFF TRBV28 TRBD1 TRBJ1-1
CASSISTGGLYEQYF TRBV19 TRBD1 TRBJ2-7
CASSIRQGRFDEQYF TRBV7-9 TRBD1 TRBJ2-7
CASSLVTSQETQYF TRBV5-4 . TRBJ2-5
CASSVGTSGSTDTQYF TRBV5-1 TRBD2 TRBJ2-3
CASSRAQGHSGNTIYF TRBV3-1/TRBV3-2 TRBD1 TRBJ1-3
CASSLRTSGRSYEQYF TRBV13 TRBD2 TRBJ2-7
CASSLTGGGDTQYF TRBV3-1/TRBV3-2 . TRBJ2-3
CASSPQVDNEQFF TRBV7-9 . TRBJ2-1
CASSLASGEGTGELFF TRBV7-9 TRBD2 TRBJ2-2
CASGLATSYEQYF TRBV27 . TRBJ2-7
CASSERASGALNTQYF TRBV25-1 TRBD2 TRBJ2-3
CASSPRFSRGQSSYNEQFF TRBV18 . TRBJ2-1
CASSRRTSGTDTQYF TRBV7-8 TRBD2 TRBJ2-3
CSVGSGKYNEQFF TRBV29-1 . TRBJ2-1
CASSLALTSGGDNEQFF TRBV5-1 TRBD2 TRBJ2-1
CATSDPREANEKLFF TRBV24-1 . TRBJ1-4
CASSSSRGSGSTDTQYF TRBV13 TRBD2 TRBJ2-3
CASSWGTSLNEQFF TRBV19 TRBD2 TRBJ2-1
CASSFSGAETSYEQYF TRBV7-2 . TRBJ2-7
CASSTSGQPGVNYGYTF TRBV19 TRBD1 TRBJ1-2
CSVEGLTGELFF TRBV29-1 . TRBJ2-2
CATRDEGFNQPQHF TRBV19 . TRBJ1-5
CAWRARGGRHYEQYF TRBV30 . TRBJ2-7